This T cell receptor (beta chain) was documented in a study of CD4 T cells in relation to SARS-CoV-2 and coronaviruses. Losses at the gene ends were 3 bases for V and 4 bases for J; bases not matched to a gene: 5. CDR3 size: 13 residues. Germline V lookup: CDR1 GTSNPN, CDR2 SVGIG (reference sequence). Uncultured naive and memory CD4+ T cells supplied DNA for deep TCR-beta sequencing. The data were produced by immunoSEQ multiplex PCR, yet TCRdb's version contains in-frame clones alone and is incomplete. The table shows 30,000 to 45,000 clones, with 88% occurring only once. This sequence joins TRBV30 and TRBJ1-2; 7 positions match TRBD1. The source is an adult with COVID-19. Sequencing was performed on memory CD4+ T cells from PBMCs. CDR3 protein: CAWSQTGFYGYTF. CDR3 in DNA: TGTGCCTGGAGCCAGACAGGGTTCTATGGCTACACCTTC.